This T cell receptor (beta chain) stems from a study of blood T cells in healthy people across ages. PCR was performed a second time for roughly 7 to 11 cycles using a sample-barcoded 5' primer and a J-beta primer mix. From the 5' RACE reads, TCRdb called clonotypes with MiXCR, one entry per CDR3 protein. The sample lists 1.6 million or so distinct CDR3 sequences, about 35% occurring once. The sequenced sample was blood. This clonotype was sampled from a woman aged 25 to 45 in good health.

The CDR3 region has the DNA TGTGCCAGCAGCATTATGGGTCCAGAGACCCAGTACTTC. It is translated as CASSIMGPETQYF. This sequence joins TRBV9 and TRBJ2-5; D is unclear. Trimming cost V 4 bases and J 4 bases, with 11 bases left between them. The CDR3 extends over 13 amino acids. Germline V gene data show CDR1 as SGDLS and CDR2 as YYNGEE.